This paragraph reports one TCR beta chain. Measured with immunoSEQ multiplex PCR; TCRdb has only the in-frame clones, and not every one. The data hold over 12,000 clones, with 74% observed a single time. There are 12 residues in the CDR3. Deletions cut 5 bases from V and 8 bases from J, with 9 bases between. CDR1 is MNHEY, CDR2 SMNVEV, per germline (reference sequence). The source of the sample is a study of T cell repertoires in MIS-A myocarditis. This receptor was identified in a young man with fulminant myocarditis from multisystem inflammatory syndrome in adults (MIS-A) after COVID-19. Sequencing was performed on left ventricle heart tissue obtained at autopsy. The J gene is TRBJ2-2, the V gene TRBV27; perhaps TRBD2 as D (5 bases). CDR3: CASSQSGGELFF. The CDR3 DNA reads TGTGCCAGCAGTCAATCGGGGGGGGAGCTGTTTTTT.